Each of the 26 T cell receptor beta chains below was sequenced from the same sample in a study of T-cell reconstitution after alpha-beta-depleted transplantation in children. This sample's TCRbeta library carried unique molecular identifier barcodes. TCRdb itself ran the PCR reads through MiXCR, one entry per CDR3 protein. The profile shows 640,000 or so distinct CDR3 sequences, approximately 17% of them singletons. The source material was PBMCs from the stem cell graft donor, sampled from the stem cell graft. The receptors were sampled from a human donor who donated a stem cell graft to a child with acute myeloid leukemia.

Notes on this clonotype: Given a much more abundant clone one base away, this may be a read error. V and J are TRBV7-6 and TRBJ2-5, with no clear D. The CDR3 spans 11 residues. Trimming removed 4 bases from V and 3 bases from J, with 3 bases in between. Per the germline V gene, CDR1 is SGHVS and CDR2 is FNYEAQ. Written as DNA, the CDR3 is TGTGCCAGCAGCTGGAAAGAGACCCAGTACTTC. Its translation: CASSWKETQYF.

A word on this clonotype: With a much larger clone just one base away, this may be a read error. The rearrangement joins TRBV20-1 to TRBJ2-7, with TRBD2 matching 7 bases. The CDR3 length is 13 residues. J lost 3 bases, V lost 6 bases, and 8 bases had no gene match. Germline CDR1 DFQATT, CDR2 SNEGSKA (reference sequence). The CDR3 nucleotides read TGCAGTGCCGGTAGACTAGCTGGCTACGAGCAGTACTTC. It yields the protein CSAGRLAGYEQYF.

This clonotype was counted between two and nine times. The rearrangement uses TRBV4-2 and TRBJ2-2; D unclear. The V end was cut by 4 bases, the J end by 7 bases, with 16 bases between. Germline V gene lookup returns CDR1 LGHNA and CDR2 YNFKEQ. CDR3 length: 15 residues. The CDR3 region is CASSLDGILYGELFF. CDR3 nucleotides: TGTGCCAGCAGCCTAGACGGAATTCTCTACGGGGAGCTGTTTTTT.

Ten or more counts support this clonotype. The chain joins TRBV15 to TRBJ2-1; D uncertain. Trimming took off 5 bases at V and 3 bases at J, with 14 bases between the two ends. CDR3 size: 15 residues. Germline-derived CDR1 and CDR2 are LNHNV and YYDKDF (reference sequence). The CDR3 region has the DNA TGTGCCACCAGCTTCGAGATGGGGTTCTACAATGAGCAGTTCTTC. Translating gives CATSFEMGFYNEQFF.

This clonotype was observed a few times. The CDR3 DNA follows: TGTGCCAGCAGTGAATCAAGGACGGTCCAAGAGACCCAGTACTTC. This encodes CASSESRTVQETQYF. This chain joins TRBV25-1 and TRBJ2-5; D remains ambiguous. Trimming removed 1 base at V and 1 base at J, with 10 bases between. The CDR3 runs to 15 residues. Germline CDR1 is MGHDK and CDR2 is SYGVNS.

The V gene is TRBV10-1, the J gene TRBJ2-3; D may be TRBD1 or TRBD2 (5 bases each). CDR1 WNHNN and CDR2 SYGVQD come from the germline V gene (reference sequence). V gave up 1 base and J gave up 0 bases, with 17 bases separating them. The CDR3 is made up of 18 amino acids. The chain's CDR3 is CASSELPGPSPSTDTQYF. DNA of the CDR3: TGCGCCAGCAGTGAGTTACCGGGACCCTCCCCTAGCACAGATACGCAGTATTTT.

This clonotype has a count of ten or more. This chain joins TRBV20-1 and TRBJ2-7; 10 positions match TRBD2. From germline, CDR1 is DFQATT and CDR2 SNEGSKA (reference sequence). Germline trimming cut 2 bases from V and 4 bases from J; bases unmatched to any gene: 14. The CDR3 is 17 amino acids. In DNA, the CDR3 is TGCAGTGCTAGATCGGAACTAGCGGGGTCTAAGGAATACGAGCAGTACGTC. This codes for CSARSELAGSKEYEQYV.

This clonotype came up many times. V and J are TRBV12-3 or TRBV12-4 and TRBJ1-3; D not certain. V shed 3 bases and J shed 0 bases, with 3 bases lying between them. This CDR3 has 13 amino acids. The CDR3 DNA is TGTGCCAGCAGTTTGGGCTCTGGAAACACCATATATTTT. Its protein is CASSLGSGNTIYF.

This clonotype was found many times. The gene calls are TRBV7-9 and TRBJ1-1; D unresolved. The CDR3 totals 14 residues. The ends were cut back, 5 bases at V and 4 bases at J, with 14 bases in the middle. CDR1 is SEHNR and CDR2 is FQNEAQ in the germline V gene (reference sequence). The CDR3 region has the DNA TGTGCCAGCAGCCCTAGCCGGTGGCCCACTGAAGCTTTCTTT. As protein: CASSPSRWPTEAFF.

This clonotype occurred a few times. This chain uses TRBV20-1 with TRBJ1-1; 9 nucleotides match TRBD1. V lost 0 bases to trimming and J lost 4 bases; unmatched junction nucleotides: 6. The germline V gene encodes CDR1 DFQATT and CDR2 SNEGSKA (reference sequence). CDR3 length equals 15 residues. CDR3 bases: TGCAGTGCTAGAGACCCCGACAGGGGGGGCACTGAAGCTTTCTTT. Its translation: CSARDPDRGGTEAFF.

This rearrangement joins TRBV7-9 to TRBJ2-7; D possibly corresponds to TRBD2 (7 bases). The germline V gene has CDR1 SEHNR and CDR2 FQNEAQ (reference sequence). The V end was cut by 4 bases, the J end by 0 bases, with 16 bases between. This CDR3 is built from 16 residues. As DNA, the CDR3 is TGTGCCAGCAGCTCCCTTAGGGGGGGTGCCTCCTACGAGCAGTACGTC. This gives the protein CASSSLRGGASYEQYV.

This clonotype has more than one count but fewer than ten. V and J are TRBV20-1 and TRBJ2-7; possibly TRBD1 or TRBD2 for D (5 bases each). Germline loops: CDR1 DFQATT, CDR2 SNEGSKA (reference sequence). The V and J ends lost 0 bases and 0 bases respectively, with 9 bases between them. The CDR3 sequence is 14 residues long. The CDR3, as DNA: TGCAGTGCTAGAGACAGGGACCACTCCTACGAGCAGTACTTC. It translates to CSARDRDHSYEQYF.

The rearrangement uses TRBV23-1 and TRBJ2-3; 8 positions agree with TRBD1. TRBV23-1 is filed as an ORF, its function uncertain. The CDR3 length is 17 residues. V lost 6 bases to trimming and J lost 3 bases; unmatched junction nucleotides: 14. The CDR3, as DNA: TGCGCCAGCAGCTCCCTCCCTGGGACAGGAGGGACAGATACGCAGTATTTT. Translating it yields CASSSLPGTGGTDTQYF.

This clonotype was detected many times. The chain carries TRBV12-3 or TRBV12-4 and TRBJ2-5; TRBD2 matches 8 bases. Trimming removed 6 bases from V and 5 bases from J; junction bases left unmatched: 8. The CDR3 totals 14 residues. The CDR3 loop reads CASSHGGAGETQYF. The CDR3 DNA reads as TGTGCCAGCAGCCACGGGGGGGCCGGGGAGACCCAGTACTTC.

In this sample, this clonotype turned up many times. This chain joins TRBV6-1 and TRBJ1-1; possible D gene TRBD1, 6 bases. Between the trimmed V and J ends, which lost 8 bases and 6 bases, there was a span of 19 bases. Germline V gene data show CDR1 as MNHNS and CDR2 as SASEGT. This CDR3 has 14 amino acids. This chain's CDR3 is CASRLVGGGSEAFF. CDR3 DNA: TGTGCCAGCCGGCTTGTTGGGGGCGGGTCTGAAGCTTTCTTT.

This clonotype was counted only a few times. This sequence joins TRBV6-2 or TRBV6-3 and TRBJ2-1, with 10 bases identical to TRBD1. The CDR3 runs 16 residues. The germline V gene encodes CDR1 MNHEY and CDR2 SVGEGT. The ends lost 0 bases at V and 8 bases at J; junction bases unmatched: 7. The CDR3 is CASSYSGQGGRYEQFF. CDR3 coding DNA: TGTGCCAGCAGTTACTCTGGACAGGGGGGAAGGTATGAGCAGTTCTTC.

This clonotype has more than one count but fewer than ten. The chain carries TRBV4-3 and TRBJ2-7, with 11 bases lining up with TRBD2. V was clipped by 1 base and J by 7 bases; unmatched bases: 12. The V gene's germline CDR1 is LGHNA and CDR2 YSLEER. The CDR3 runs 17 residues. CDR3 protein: CASSQVSGGATLREQYF. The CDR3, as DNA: TGCGCCAGCAGCCAAGTTAGCGGGGGGGCCACGTTGAGGGAGCAGTACTTC.

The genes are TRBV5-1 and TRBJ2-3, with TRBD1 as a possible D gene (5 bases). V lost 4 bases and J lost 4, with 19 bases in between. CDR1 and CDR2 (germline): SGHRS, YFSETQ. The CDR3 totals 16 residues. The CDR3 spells CASSPQENNLADTQYF. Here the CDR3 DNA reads TGCGCCAGCAGCCCACAGGAAAATAACCTCGCAGATACGCAGTATTTT.

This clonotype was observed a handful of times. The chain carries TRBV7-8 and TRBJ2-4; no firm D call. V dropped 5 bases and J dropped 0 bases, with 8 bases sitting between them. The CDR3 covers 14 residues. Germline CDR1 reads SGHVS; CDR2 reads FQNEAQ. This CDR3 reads CASSPSPAKNIQYF. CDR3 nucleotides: TGTGCCAGCAGCCCATCCCCAGCCAAAAACATTCAGTACTTC. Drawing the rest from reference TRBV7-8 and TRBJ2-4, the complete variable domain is GAGVSQSPRYKVAKRGQDVALRCDPISGHVSLFWYQQALGQGPEFLTYFQNEAQLDKSGLPSDRFFAERPEGSVSTLKIQRTQQEDSAVYLCASSPSPAKNIQYFGAGTRLSVL.

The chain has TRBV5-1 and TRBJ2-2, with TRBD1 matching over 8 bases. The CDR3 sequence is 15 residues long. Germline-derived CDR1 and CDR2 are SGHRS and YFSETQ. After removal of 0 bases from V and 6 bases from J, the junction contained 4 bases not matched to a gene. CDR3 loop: CASSLALQGAGELFF. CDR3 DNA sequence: TGCGCCAGCAGCTTGGCCCTACAGGGGGCCGGGGAGCTGTTTTTT.

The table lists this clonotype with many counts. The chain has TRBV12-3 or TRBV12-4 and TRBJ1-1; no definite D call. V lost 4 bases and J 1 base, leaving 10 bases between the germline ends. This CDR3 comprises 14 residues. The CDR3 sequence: CASSSTPGNTEAFF. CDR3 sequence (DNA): TGTGCCAGCAGTTCGACTCCGGGGAACACTGAAGCTTTCTTT.

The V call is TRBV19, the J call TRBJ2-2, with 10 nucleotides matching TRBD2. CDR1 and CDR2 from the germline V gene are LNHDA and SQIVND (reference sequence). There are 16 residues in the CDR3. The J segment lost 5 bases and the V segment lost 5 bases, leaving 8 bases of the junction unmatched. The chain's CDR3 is CASSFTSGVGTGELFF. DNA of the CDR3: TGTGCCAGTAGTTTTACTAGCGGGGTAGGGACCGGGGAGCTGTTTTTT.

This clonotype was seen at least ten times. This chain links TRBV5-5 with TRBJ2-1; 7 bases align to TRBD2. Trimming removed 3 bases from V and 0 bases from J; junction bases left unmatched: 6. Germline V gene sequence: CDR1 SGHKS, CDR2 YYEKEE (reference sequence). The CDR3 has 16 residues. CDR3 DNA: TGTGCCAGCAGCTCCACTAGCGACAACTCCTACAATGAGCAGTTCTTC. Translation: CASSSTSDNSYNEQFF.

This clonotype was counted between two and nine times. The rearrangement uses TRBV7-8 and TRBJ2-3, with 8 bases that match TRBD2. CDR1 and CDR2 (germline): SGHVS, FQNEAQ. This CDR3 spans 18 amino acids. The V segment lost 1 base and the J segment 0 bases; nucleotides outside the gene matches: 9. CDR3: CASSLESTSGSSTDTQYF. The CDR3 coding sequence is TGTGCCAGCAGCTTAGAGAGTACTAGCGGCTCTAGCACAGATACGCAGTATTTT.

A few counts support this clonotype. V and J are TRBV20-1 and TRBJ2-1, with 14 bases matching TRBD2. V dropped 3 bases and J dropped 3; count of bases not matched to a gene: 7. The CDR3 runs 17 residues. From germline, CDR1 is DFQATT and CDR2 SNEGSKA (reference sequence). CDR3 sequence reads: CSARTPGTSGGYNEQFF. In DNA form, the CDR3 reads TGCAGTGCTAGGACGCCCGGGACTAGCGGGGGCTACAATGAGCAGTTCTTC.

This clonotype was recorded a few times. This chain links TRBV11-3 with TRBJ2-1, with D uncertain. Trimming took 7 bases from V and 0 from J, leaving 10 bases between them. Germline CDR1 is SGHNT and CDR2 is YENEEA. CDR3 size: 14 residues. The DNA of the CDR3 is TGTGCCAGCAAGGGCCGAGGCTCCTACAATGAGCAGTTCTTC. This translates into CASKGRGSYNEQFF.